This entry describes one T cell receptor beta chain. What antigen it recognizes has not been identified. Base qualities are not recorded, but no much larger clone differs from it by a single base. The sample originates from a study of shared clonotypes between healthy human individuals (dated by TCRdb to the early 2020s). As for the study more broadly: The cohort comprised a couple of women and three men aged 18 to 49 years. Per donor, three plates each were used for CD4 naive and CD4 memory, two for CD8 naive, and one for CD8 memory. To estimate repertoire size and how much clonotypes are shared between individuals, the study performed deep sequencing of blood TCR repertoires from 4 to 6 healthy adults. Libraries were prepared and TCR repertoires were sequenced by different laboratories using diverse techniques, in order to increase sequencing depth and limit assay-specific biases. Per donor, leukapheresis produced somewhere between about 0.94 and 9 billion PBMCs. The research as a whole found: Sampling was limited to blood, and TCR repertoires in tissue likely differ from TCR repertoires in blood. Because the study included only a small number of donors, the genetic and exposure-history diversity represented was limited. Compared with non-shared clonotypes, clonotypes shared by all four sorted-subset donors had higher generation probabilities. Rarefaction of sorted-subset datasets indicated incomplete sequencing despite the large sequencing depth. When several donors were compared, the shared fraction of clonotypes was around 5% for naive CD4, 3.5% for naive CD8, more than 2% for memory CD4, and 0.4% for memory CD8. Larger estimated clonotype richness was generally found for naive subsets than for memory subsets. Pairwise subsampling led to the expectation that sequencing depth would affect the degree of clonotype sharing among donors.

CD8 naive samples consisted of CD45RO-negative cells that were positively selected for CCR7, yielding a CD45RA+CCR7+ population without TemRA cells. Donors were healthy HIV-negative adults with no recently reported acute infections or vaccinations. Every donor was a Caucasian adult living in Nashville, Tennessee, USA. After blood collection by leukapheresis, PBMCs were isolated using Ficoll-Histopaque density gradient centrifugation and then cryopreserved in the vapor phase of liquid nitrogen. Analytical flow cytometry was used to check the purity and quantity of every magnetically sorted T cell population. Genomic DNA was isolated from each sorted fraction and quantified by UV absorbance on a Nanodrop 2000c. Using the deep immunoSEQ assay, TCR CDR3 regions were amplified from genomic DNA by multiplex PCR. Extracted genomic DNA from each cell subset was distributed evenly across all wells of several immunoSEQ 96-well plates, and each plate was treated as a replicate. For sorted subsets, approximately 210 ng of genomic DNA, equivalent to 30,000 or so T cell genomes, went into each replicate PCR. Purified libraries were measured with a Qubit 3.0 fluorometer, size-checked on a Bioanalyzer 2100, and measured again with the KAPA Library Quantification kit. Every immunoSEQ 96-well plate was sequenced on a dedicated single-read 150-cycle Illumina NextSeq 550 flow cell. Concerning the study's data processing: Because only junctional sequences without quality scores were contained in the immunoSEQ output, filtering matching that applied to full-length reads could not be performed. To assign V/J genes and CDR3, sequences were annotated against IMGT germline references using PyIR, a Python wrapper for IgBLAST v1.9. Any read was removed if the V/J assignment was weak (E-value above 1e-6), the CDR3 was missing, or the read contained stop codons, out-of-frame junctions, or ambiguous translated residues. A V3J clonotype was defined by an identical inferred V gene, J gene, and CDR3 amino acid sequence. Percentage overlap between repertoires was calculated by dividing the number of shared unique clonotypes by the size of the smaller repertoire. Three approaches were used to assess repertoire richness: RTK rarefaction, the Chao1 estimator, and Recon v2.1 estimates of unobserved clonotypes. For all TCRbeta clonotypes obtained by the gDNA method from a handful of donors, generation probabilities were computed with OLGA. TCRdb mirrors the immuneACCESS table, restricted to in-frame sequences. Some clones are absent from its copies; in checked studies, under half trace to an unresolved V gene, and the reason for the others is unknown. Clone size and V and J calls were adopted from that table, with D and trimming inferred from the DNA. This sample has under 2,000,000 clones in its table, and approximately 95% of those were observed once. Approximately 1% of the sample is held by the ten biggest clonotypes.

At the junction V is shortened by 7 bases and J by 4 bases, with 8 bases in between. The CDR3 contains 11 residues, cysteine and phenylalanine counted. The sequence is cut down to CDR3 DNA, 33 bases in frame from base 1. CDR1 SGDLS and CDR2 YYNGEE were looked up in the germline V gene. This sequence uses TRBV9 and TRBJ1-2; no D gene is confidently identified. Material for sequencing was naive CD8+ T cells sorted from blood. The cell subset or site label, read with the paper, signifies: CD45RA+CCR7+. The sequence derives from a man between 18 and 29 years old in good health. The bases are TGTGCCAGCTCCAGCTCCTATGGCTACACCTTC. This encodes CASSSSYGYTF.